This T cell receptor beta chain was identified in a study of naive and memory T cell subsets. The CDR3 is 16 amino acids. The germline gives CDR1 SGHDN, CDR2 FVKESK. TCR cDNA received a 3' ligated oligonucleotide that carried a UMI. Whole-blood samples were 2.5 to 3 ml of peripheral blood from healthy adult volunteers. Input was about 1 to 1,100 ng of DNase-treated total RNA without cell sorting. Details on this clonotype: What it recognizes is unknown. At one end, the junction sequence differs from germline, possibly due to a read error.

Study results and limitations: This RNA-based method may be sensitive to activation-related transcript changes.

Ligated cDNA underwent four rounds of PCR with nested alpha and beta constant region primers and SP2. TCRdb fed the 5' RACE reads into MiXCR, producing one record per CDR3 protein. The table has tens of thousands of distinct CDR3 sequences, 7.2% seen once. The genes are TRBV14 and TRBJ2-2, with a tentative D call TRBD1 (6 bases). The TCR originated in a male donor in good health. The CDR3 protein is CASRQVFGTNTGELFF. The CDR3 DNA is TGTGCCAGCAGACAAGTCTTCGGGACAAACACCGGGGAGCTGTTTTTT.